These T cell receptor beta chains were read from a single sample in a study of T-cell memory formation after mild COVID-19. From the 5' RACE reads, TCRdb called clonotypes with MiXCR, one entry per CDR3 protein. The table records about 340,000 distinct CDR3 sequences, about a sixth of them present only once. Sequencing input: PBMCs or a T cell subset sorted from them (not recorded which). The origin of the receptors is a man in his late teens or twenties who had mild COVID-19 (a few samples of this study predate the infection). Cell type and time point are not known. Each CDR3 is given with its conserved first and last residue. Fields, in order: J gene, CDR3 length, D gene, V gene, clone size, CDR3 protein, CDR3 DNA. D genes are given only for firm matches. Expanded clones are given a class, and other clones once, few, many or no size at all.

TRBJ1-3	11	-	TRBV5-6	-	CASSLENTIYF	TGTGCCAGCAGCTTGGAAAACACCATATATTTT
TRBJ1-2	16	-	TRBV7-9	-	CASSTQVEGLGYGYTF	TGTGCCAGCAGCACACAAGTGGAGGGGTTGGGCTATGGCTACACCTTC
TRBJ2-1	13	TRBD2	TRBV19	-	CASGSGGWPEQFF	TGTGCCAGTGGAAGCGGGGGGTGGCCTGAGCAGTTCTTC
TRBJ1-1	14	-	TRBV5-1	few	CASKISPQNTEAFF	TGCGCCAGCAAAATCTCCCCACAGAACACTGAAGCTTTCTTT
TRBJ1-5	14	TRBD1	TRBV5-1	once	CASSSQGGNQPQHF	TGCGCCAGCAGCTCACAGGGGGGTAATCAGCCCCAGCATTTT
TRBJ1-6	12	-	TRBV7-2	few	CASSLNFSPLHF	TGTGCCAGCAGCTTAAATTTTTCACCCCTCCACTTT
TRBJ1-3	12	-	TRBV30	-	CAWSKTGNTIYF	TGTGCCTGGAGTAAAACTGGAAACACCATATATTTT
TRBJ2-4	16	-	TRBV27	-	CASQNREMGAKNIQYF	TGTGCCAGTCAAAACAGGGAGATGGGAGCCAAAAACATTCAGTACTTC
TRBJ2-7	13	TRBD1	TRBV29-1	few	CSADQGDPYEQYF	TGCAGCGCCGATCAGGGGGATCCCTACGAGCAGTACTTC
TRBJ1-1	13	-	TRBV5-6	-	CASSVDIDTEAFF	TGTGCCAGCAGCGTGGACATTGACACTGAAGCTTTCTTT
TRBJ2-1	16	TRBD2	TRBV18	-	CASSPLLAGGSGEQFF	TGTGCCAGCTCACCACTACTAGCGGGGGGTTCCGGGGAGCAGTTCTTC
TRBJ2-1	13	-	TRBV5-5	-	CASSIGTRAEQFF	TGTGCCAGCAGCATAGGGACCCGCGCTGAGCAGTTCTTC
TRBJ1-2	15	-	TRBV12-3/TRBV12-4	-	CASSTPVGGNYGYTF	TGTGCCAGCAGTACACCCGTGGGGGGGAACTATGGCTACACCTTC